These 29 T cell receptor beta chains share one sample of origin, sequenced in a study of cytotoxic CD8 clonotypes in ibrutinib-treated CLL. Sequencing was performed with immunoSEQ multiplex PCR; in TCRdb, only in-frame clones are kept and a portion is missing. The sample lists approximately 300,000 clones, about 77% occurring once. Here the sequenced sample was PBMCs, taken before ibrutinib treatment. Source of these receptors: a human donor with chronic lymphocytic leukemia.

The rearrangement joins TRBV19 to TRBJ2-5, with 9 bases identical to TRBD1. The V gene's germline CDR1 is LNHDA and CDR2 SQIVND (reference sequence). Trimming at V came to 10 bases and at J to 5 bases, leaving 8 bases not matched to a gene. The CDR3 loop spans 13 amino acids. CDR3 protein: CATKDRGVETQYF. Here the CDR3 DNA reads TGTGCCACAAAGGACAGGGGAGTGGAGACCCAGTACTTC.

The chain recombines TRBV14 with TRBJ2-4, with D possibly TRBD1 on 6 matching bases. Germline V gives CDR1 SGHDN, CDR2 FVKESK. The CDR3 spans 16 residues. Trimming pared 1 base from V and 2 bases from J, leaving 12 bases between. As DNA, the CDR3 is TGTGCCAGCAGCCAAGTACAGGGTGGTCCCAAAAACATTCAGTACTTC. This codes for CASSQVQGGPKNIQYF. Together with reference TRBV14 and TRBJ2-4, the CDR3 gives the full variable domain: EAGVTQFPSHSVIEKGQTVTLRCDPISGHDNLYWYRRVMGKEIKFLLHFVKESKQDESGMPNNRFLAERTGGTYSTLKVQPAELEDSGVYFCASSQVQGGPKNIQYFGAGTRLSVL.

The V call is TRBV9, the J call TRBJ2-5; TRBD2 agrees at 8 bases. CDR1 SGDLS and CDR2 YYNGEE come from the germline V gene. The CDR3 spans 15 residues. After removal of 1 base from V and 5 bases from J, the junction contained 7 bases not matched to a gene. The CDR3 bases are TGTGCCAGCAGCGTACGGCCGGGAGGGGAGGAGACCCAGTACTTC. Amino acid sequence: CASSVRPGGEETQYF.

This clone was observed a single time. This chain connects TRBV28 to TRBJ2-7; TRBD2 aligns across 16 bases. There are 15 residues in the CDR3. J was trimmed by 7 bases and V by 5 bases; bases with no gene match: 5. Germline values: CDR1 MDHEN, CDR2 SYDVKM. CDR3 coding DNA: TGTGCCAGCAGTCTGGGACTAGCGGGAGGGGAAGAGCAGTACTTC. Its protein is CASSLGLAGGEEQYF.

This CDR3 reads CASSLFRGTDTQYF. In DNA, the CDR3 is TGTGCCAGCAGCTTATTCAGGGGCACAGATACGCAGTATTTT. This sequence joins TRBV5-4 and TRBJ2-3, with D possibly matching TRBD1 (5 bases). Germline assignment: CDR1 SGHNT and CDR2 YYREEE (reference sequence). This CDR3 is built from 14 residues. V lost 2 bases and J lost 1, with 8 bases in between.

The rearrangement joins TRBV19 to TRBJ2-2, with D unclear. Trimming took 7 bases from V and 12 from J, leaving 12 bases between them. The CDR3 contains 11 residues. CDR1 and CDR2 from the germline V gene are LNHDA and SQIVND (reference sequence). The CDR3 region has the DNA TGTGCCAGTAATCGGGCCTCACAGCTGTTTTTT. Translation gives CASNRASQLFF.

The V and J genes are TRBV6-6 and TRBJ2-7; D is ambiguous. The V end lost 6 bases, the J end lost 3 bases, and 15 bases lay between the germline ends. Germline V CDR1 and CDR2: MNHNY, SVGAGI (reference sequence). The CDR3 sequence is 14 residues long. DNA for the CDR3: TGTGCCAGCAGCAAAGAAGACCGCCACTACGAGCAGTACTTC. This translates into CASSKEDRHYEQYF.

This clone appeared once. The gene calls are TRBV4-3 and TRBJ2-3, with TRBD2 identical over 7 bases. Trimming cost V 6 bases and J 5 bases; bases outside gene matches: 8. The CDR3 sequence is 14 residues long. Germline V gene lookup returns CDR1 LGHNA and CDR2 YSLEER. CDR3 region: CASSPRLAIDTQYF. The CDR3 coding sequence is TGCGCCAGCAGTCCTAGACTAGCTATAGATACGCAGTATTTT.

J is TRBJ1-3 and V is TRBV15; tentative D call: TRBD1 (5 bases). Trimming took off 3 bases at V and 0 bases at J, with 12 bases between the two ends. The CDR3 is 16 amino acids. Per the germline V gene, CDR1 is LNHNV and CDR2 is YYDKDF (reference sequence). CDR3 amino acids: CATSRDNPSSGNTIYF. The CDR3 DNA is TGTGCCACCAGCAGGGACAATCCGTCCTCTGGAAACACCATATATTTT.

The gene calls are TRBV27 and TRBJ2-3, with 8 bases lining up with TRBD2. J was trimmed by 0 bases and V by 6 bases; bases with no gene match: 2. The CDR3 runs to 14 residues. CDR1 is MNHEY, CDR2 SMNVEV, per germline (reference sequence). This chain's CDR3 is CASRLAASTDTQYF. For the CDR3, the DNA is TGTGCCAGCAGACTAGCGGCAAGCACAGATACGCAGTATTTT.

This clone has only one observation. The chain links TRBV30 to TRBJ1-1, with 8 bases identical to TRBD1. J gave up 3 bases and V 3 bases, and 3 bases lay outside the gene matches. Germline V CDR1 and CDR2: GTSNPN, SVGIG (reference sequence). The CDR3 covers 13 residues. CDR3 in DNA: TGTGCCTGGAGCGGACAGGGCTACACTGAAGCTTTCTTT. Translating gives CAWSGQGYTEAFF. Variable domain in full (rest from reference TRBV30 and TRBJ1-1): SQTIHQWPATLVQPVGSPLSLECTVEGTSNPNLYWYRQAAGRGLQLLFYSVGIGQISSEVPQNLSASRPQDRQFILSSKKLLLSDSGFYLCAWSGQGYTEAFFGQGTRLTVV.

This clone was seen a few times. CDR3 region: CASRSRAGTYEQYF. The CDR3 DNA reads as TGTGCCAGCAGGAGTAGGGCCGGAACCTACGAGCAGTACTTC. The chain carries TRBV6-5 and TRBJ2-7; unclear D gene. Germline-derived CDR1 and CDR2 are MNHEY and SVGAGI. This CDR3 is 14 amino acids long. With 6 bases removed from V and 2 bases from J, the gap between germline ends came to 14 bases.

V and J are TRBV5-4 and TRBJ2-1; D call uncertain. The CDR3 runs 16 residues. V was cut by 1 base and J by 4 bases, with 15 bases left in between. The germline gives CDR1 SGHNT, CDR2 YYREEE (reference sequence). The CDR3 loop is CASSLLDLVGYNEQFF. CDR3 nucleotides: TGTGCCAGCAGCTTGCTGGATCTAGTCGGGTACAATGAGCAGTTCTTC.

The V gene is TRBV2, the J gene TRBJ2-7; no clear D gene. The CDR3 has 15 residues. Germline CDR1 is SNHLY and CDR2 is FYNNEI. Trimming stripped 2 bases from V and 3 bases from J, with 14 bases between. In DNA, the CDR3 is TGTGCCAGCAGTGAAACTTTGTGGGCTGACTACGAGCAGTACTTC. Its protein product is CASSETLWADYEQYF.

The J gene is TRBJ2-7, the V gene TRBV11-2, with D tentatively TRBD1 (6 bases). This CDR3 has 12 amino acids. V was cut by 7 bases and J by 3 bases, with 10 bases left in between. Germline CDR1 SGHAT, CDR2 FQNNGV. CDR3 in DNA: TGTGCCAGCACCCTGGACAGCTACGAGCAGTACTTC. It codes for CASTLDSYEQYF.

A note on this clone: This same CDR3 is encoded by further DNA sequences in the sample. The chain links TRBV28 to TRBJ1-5; unclear D gene. This CDR3 comprises 12 residues. V dropped 6 bases and J dropped 0 bases, with 3 bases sitting between them. The V gene's germline CDR1 is MDHEN and CDR2 SYDVKM. The chain's CDR3 is CASSVSNQPQHF. Written as DNA, the CDR3 is TGTGCCAGCAGCGTTAGCAATCAGCCCCAGCATTTT.

The chain employs TRBV11-2 and TRBJ2-5; 11 bases fit TRBD2. CDR1 is SGHAT and CDR2 is FQNNGV in the germline V gene. This CDR3 is 16 amino acids long. V lost 5 bases to trimming and J lost 5 bases; unmatched junction nucleotides: 10. The CDR3 nucleotides are TGTGCCAGCAGCCTATACACCTCTAGCGGGAGGGAGACCCAGTACTTC. It encodes CASSLYTSSGRETQYF.

This clone has just a few counts. This chain links TRBV19 with TRBJ2-1, with a weak D call TRBD2 (6 bases). Deletions cut 5 bases from V and 3 bases from J, with 14 bases between. The CDR3 totals 15 residues. Germline-derived CDR1 and CDR2 are LNHDA and SQIVND (reference sequence). CDR3 amino acids: CASSLSPGSYNEQFF. DNA of the CDR3: TGTGCCAGTAGTCTCTCCCCCGGGAGCTACAATGAGCAGTTCTTC.

The chain joins TRBV5-1 to TRBJ2-7; 7 bases align to TRBD2. The CDR3 consists of 15 residues. Germline CDR1 is SGHRS and CDR2 is YFSETQ. Germline trimming cut 0 bases from V and 4 bases from J; bases unmatched to any gene: 7. CDR3 DNA: TGCGCCAGCAGCTTGGCCGGCGGGAGAGTTTACGAGCAGTACTTC. It codes for CASSLAGGRVYEQYF.

The chain carries TRBV6-6 and TRBJ1-2; D is uncertain. The V gene lost 6 bases and the J gene lost 4 bases, with 21 bases spanning the gap. The CDR3 covers 16 residues. Per germline, CDR1 MNHNY and CDR2 SVGAGI (reference sequence). For the CDR3, the DNA is TGTGCCAGCAGGAGTGGTAGTATCAACCCCTCCTATGGCTACACCTTC. Translating it yields CASRSGSINPSYGYTF.

V gene TRBV27 combines with J gene TRBJ2-1; D uncertain. V lost 3 bases and J lost 5, with 23 bases in between. The germline V gene encodes CDR1 MNHEY and CDR2 SMNVEV (reference sequence). CDR3 size: 18 residues. The CDR3 region is CASSFLGPSRSENNEQFF. DNA for the CDR3: TGTGCCAGCAGTTTCTTGGGCCCCTCCAGGAGTGAGAACAATGAGCAGTTCTTC.

In DNA, the CDR3 is TGTGCCAGCAGCCGGGGTACCCAAATCTCTGGGGCCAACGTCCTGACTTTC. Residues: CASSRGTQISGANVLTF. The chain joins TRBV7-2 to TRBJ2-6; tentative D call: TRBD2 (5 bases). V was cut by 5 bases and J by 0 bases, with 14 bases left in between. The CDR3 has 17 residues. From germline, CDR1 is SGHTA and CDR2 FQGNSA.

This clone showed up just a few times. The V call is TRBV6-1, the J call TRBJ2-3; possible D gene TRBD2, 5 bases. CDR3 size: 15 residues. Germline V gene data show CDR1 as MNHNS and CDR2 as SASEGT. V was cut by 5 bases and J by 1 base, with 13 bases left in between. CDR3 protein: CASSPPLSGTDTQYF. As DNA, the CDR3 is TGTGCCAGCAGTCCTCCCCTTAGCGGCACAGATACGCAGTATTTT.

V usage is TRBV7-8 and J usage is TRBJ2-1; 11 bases line up with TRBD1. The junction had 5 bases not matched to a gene; V was cut back by 4 bases and J by 9 bases. The germline V gene encodes CDR1 SGHVS and CDR2 FQNEAQ. This CDR3 has 14 amino acids. The CDR3 DNA follows: TGTGCCAGCAGCTCGGACAGGGGGCAAGGTGAGCAGTTCTTC. It translates to CASSSDRGQGEQFF.

This clone was seen only a few times. The V gene is TRBV6-5, the J gene TRBJ2-6; D not certain. The CDR3 runs to 12 residues. CDR1 and CDR2 from the germline V gene are MNHEY and SVGAGI. With 4 bases removed from V and 4 bases from J, the gap between germline ends came to 2 bases. As DNA, the CDR3 is TGTGCCAGCAGTTCCGGGGCCAACGTCCTGACTTTC. It codes for CASSSGANVLTF.

V gene TRBV27 combines with J gene TRBJ2-3; 9 bases fit TRBD2. This CDR3 region has 15 residues. The V gene end was trimmed by 2 bases and the J gene end by 4 bases; junction bases not matched to a gene: 4. Germline V gives CDR1 MNHEY, CDR2 SMNVEV (reference sequence). CDR3 nucleotide sequence: TGTGCCAGCAGTTTACGCGGGAGGGCCTCAGATACGCAGTATTTT. This translates into CASSLRGRASDTQYF.

The chain uses TRBV5-4 and TRBJ2-2; 10 bases fit TRBD2. The length of the CDR3 is 15 residues. V gave up 3 bases and J gave up 3 bases; unmatched junction bases: 2. The V gene's germline CDR1 is SGHNT and CDR2 YYREEE (reference sequence). The CDR3 loop is CASSYGTSDTGELFF. CDR3 DNA sequence: TGTGCCAGCAGCTACGGGACTAGCGACACCGGGGAGCTGTTTTTT.

The rearrangement links TRBV4-3 to TRBJ2-7; the D gene is possibly TRBD2 (7 bases). This CDR3 comprises 16 residues. The germline V gene encodes CDR1 LGHNA and CDR2 YSLEER. V gave up 0 bases and J gave up 5 bases, with 17 bases separating them. The CDR3 coding sequence is TGCGCCAGCAGCCAAGATGGGGGGGCTATTTACCACGAGCAGTACTTC. Translated: CASSQDGGAIYHEQYF.

V usage is TRBV15 and J usage is TRBJ1-4, with no clear D. This CDR3 is 15 amino acids long. Germline V gives CDR1 LNHNV, CDR2 YYDKDF (reference sequence). The V end lost 5 bases, the J end lost 0 bases, and 10 bases lay between the germline ends. The CDR3 sequence: CATSFLGSTNEKLFF. The CDR3 nucleotides read TGTGCCACCAGCTTCCTCGGGTCAACTAATGAAAAACTGTTTTTT.